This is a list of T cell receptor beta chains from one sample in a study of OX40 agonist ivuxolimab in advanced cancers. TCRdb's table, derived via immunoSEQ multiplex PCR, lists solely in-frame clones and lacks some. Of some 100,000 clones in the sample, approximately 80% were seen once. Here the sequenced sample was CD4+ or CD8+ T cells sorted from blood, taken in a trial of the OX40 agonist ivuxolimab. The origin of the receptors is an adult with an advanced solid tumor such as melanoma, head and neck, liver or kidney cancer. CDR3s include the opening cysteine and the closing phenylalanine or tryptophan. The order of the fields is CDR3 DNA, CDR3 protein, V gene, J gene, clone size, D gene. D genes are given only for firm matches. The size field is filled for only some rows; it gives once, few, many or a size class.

CDR3 DNA: TGTGCCAGCAATGGAGGGTTTGGGGACGAGCAGTACTTC; CDR3 protein: CASNGGFGDEQYF; V gene: TRBV2; J gene: TRBJ2-7; clone size: -; D gene: -
CDR3 DNA: TGCGCCAGCAGCCAAGATAGCTCCTATAATTCACCCCTCCACTTT; CDR3 protein: CASSQDSSYNSPLHF; V gene: TRBV4-3; J gene: TRBJ1-6; clone size: -; D gene: -
CDR3 DNA: TGTGCCAGCAGGTTGGGTGGGGCCTACGAGCAGTACTTC; CDR3 protein: CASRLGGAYEQYF; V gene: TRBV4-2; J gene: TRBJ2-7; clone size: -; D gene: -
CDR3 DNA: TGTGCCAGTAGCCTAAATAGCAATCAGCCCCAGCATTTT; CDR3 protein: CASSLNSNQPQHF; V gene: TRBV19; J gene: TRBJ1-5; clone size: -; D gene: -
CDR3 DNA: TGCGCCAGCAGTCAAGGGGACGGGGCCCTCAATGAGCAGTTCTTC; CDR3 protein: CASSQGDGALNEQFF; V gene: TRBV23-1; J gene: TRBJ2-1; clone size: once; D gene: -
CDR3 DNA: TGTGCCAGCAGCCCCGGGGGGACAGGGGTAACCGGGGAGCTGTTTTTT; CDR3 protein: CASSPGGTGVTGELFF; V gene: TRBV7-2; J gene: TRBJ2-2; clone size: -; D gene: TRBD1
CDR3 DNA: TGTGCCAGCAAGGGTGGGAGTGAGCAAGAGACCCAGTACTTC; CDR3 protein: CASKGGSEQETQYF; V gene: TRBV2; J gene: TRBJ2-5; clone size: -; D gene: -
CDR3 DNA: TGTGCCAGTAGTCCCCGGAGGAGTCAGGTTGGTACGCAGTATTTT; CDR3 protein: CASSPRRSQVGTQYF; V gene: TRBV19; J gene: TRBJ2-3; clone size: -; D gene: -
CDR3 DNA: TGTGCCAGCAGTCGGACAGGGGGGGTCTACGAGCAGTACTTC; CDR3 protein: CASSRTGGVYEQYF; V gene: TRBV25-1; J gene: TRBJ2-7; clone size: -; D gene: TRBD1
CDR3 DNA: TGTGCCAGCAGCTTAGCGGGCAGGGGGAATGAGCAGTTCTTC; CDR3 protein: CASSLAGRGNEQFF; V gene: TRBV7-2; J gene: TRBJ2-1; clone size: -; D gene: TRBD1
CDR3 DNA: TGCGCCAGCAGCCAAGGGGGGGGGAGCTCCTACGAGCAGTACTTC; CDR3 protein: CASSQGGGSSYEQYF; V gene: TRBV4-3; J gene: TRBJ2-7; clone size: -; D gene: TRBD2
CDR3 DNA: TGTGCCAGCAGCCCCGGACAGAGCACAGATACGCAGTATTTT; CDR3 protein: CASSPGQSTDTQYF; V gene: TRBV6-5; J gene: TRBJ2-3; clone size: -; D gene: -
CDR3 DNA: TGTGCCAGCAGCCAAATCTTAGGACAGGGAATTTCTGAAGCTTTCTTT; CDR3 protein: CASSQILGQGISEAFF; V gene: TRBV14; J gene: TRBJ1-1; clone size: -; D gene: TRBD1
CDR3 DNA: TGTGCCAGCAGCTACAAAGCGACGCCCGAGCAGTACTTC; CDR3 protein: CASSYKATPEQYF; V gene: TRBV7-9; J gene: TRBJ2-7; clone size: -; D gene: -
CDR3 DNA: TGTGCCAGCTCCCGGGACAGGGGACCTTATCAGCCCCAGCATTTT; CDR3 protein: CASSRDRGPYQPQHF; V gene: TRBV18; J gene: TRBJ1-5; clone size: -; D gene: TRBD1
CDR3 DNA: TGTGCCAGCCGTCAGCGGCCGACTAGCAGCTCCTACAATGAGCAGTTCTTC; CDR3 protein: CASRQRPTSSSYNEQFF; V gene: TRBV27; J gene: TRBJ2-1; clone size: -; D gene: TRBD2
CDR3 DNA: TGTGCCAGCAGCTTAACAGGGTTGACCTACGAGCAGTACTTC; CDR3 protein: CASSLTGLTYEQYF; V gene: TRBV7-2; J gene: TRBJ2-7; clone size: -; D gene: -
CDR3 DNA: TGTGCCAGCAGCTTGGTGCCCAAGCCCCAGCATTTT; CDR3 protein: CASSLVPKPQHF; V gene: TRBV5-8; J gene: TRBJ1-5; clone size: many; D gene: -
CDR3 DNA: TGCAGCGTCGCCAGGGGGGTGAACACTGAAGCTTTCTTT; CDR3 protein: CSVARGVNTEAFF; V gene: TRBV29-1; J gene: TRBJ1-1; clone size: once; D gene: TRBD1
CDR3 DNA: TGTGCCAGCAGCTTACCAGATCCCGATGGACTAGCGGTCGAGACCCAGTACTTC; CDR3 protein: CASSLPDPDGLAVETQYF; V gene: TRBV7-9; J gene: TRBJ2-5; clone size: -; D gene: TRBD2
CDR3 DNA: TGTGCAGCAGCTGGGAGCGGGAGATCGGGTGAGCAGTTCTTC; CDR3 protein: CAAAGSGRSGEQFF; V gene: TRBV7-2; J gene: TRBJ2-1; clone size: -; D gene: TRBD2
CDR3 DNA: TGTGCCAGCAGCTTGGTAGGGCAGACCTACGAGCAGTACTTC; CDR3 protein: CASSLVGQTYEQYF; V gene: TRBV5-4; J gene: TRBJ2-7; clone size: once; D gene: -
CDR3 DNA: TGTGCCACCAGCCGATCACTAATGAACACTGAAGCTTTCTTT; CDR3 protein: CATSRSLMNTEAFF; V gene: TRBV15; J gene: TRBJ1-1; clone size: -; D gene: -
CDR3 DNA: TGTGCCAGCAGTTACTGGGAGGGTGCAACTAATGAAAAACTGTTTTTT; CDR3 protein: CASSYWEGATNEKLFF; V gene: TRBV6-6; J gene: TRBJ1-4; clone size: -; D gene: -
CDR3 DNA: TGTGCCAGCAGCCCGACAGGGGGCACTGAAGCTTTCTTT; CDR3 protein: CASSPTGGTEAFF; V gene: TRBV11-2; J gene: TRBJ1-1; clone size: -; D gene: TRBD1
CDR3 DNA: TGTGCCAGTACCATCAGGGGGCCCTCTGGAAACACCATATATTTT; CDR3 protein: CASTIRGPSGNTIYF; V gene: TRBV19; J gene: TRBJ1-3; clone size: -; D gene: TRBD1
CDR3 DNA: TGTACCTGGAGTTCCACAGTCTATGGCTACACCTTC; CDR3 protein: CTWSSTVYGYTF; V gene: TRBV30; J gene: TRBJ1-2; clone size: -; D gene: -
CDR3 DNA: TGTGCCAGCAGTACCACGGGAGGACTCTACGAGCAGTACTTC; CDR3 protein: CASSTTGGLYEQYF; V gene: TRBV6-5; J gene: TRBJ2-7; clone size: -; D gene: TRBD2
CDR3 DNA: TGTGCCAGCAGCACCCGGATGGGGGTAGGAAACACTGAAGCTTTCTTT; CDR3 protein: CASSTRMGVGNTEAFF; V gene: TRBV7-2; J gene: TRBJ1-1; clone size: -; D gene: -
CDR3 DNA: TGCGCCAGCAGCTTCAGGGGTAGCGGGGCCTCAAGGGCCAACGTCCTGACTTTC; CDR3 protein: CASSFRGSGASRANVLTF; V gene: TRBV5-1; J gene: TRBJ2-6; clone size: -; D gene: TRBD2
CDR3 DNA: TGTGCCAGCAGCTTGGGGGAGTCCGTGTACGAGCAGTACTTC; CDR3 protein: CASSLGESVYEQYF; V gene: TRBV7-6; J gene: TRBJ2-7; clone size: -; D gene: -
CDR3 DNA: TGTGCCAGCAGTATTTATTCAGGGGGGGATACGCAGTATTTT; CDR3 protein: CASSIYSGGDTQYF; V gene: TRBV25-1; J gene: TRBJ2-3; clone size: once; D gene: -
CDR3 DNA: TGTGCCATCAGTGAGTCGAATACTAATGGCTACACCTTC; CDR3 protein: CAISESNTNGYTF; V gene: TRBV10-3; J gene: TRBJ1-2; clone size: -; D gene: -
CDR3 DNA: TGTGCCAGCAGCTTAGGGAGGAATCAGCCCCAGCATTTT; CDR3 protein: CASSLGRNQPQHF; V gene: TRBV5-6; J gene: TRBJ1-5; clone size: -; D gene: -
CDR3 DNA: TGTGCCAGCAGCTTAGGGGGGCTGGGTGGCGAGCAGTACTTC; CDR3 protein: CASSLGGLGGEQYF; V gene: TRBV5-6; J gene: TRBJ2-7; clone size: -; D gene: -
CDR3 DNA: TGTGCCAGCAGTTTCGGGACTCTAAACATTCAGTACTTC; CDR3 protein: CASSFGTLNIQYF; V gene: TRBV27; J gene: TRBJ2-4; clone size: -; D gene: -
CDR3 DNA: TGTGCCAGCAGCTTAACGACAGACTATAATTCACCCCTCCACTTT; CDR3 protein: CASSLTTDYNSPLHF; V gene: TRBV7-8; J gene: TRBJ1-6; clone size: -; D gene: -
CDR3 DNA: TGTGCCAGCAAACCGGGACGGATTAGCAATCAGCCCCAGCATTTT; CDR3 protein: CASKPGRISNQPQHF; V gene: TRBV27; J gene: TRBJ1-5; clone size: -; D gene: -